The source of this T cell receptor (beta chain) is a study of shared clonotypes between healthy human individuals (dated by TCRdb to the early 2020s). A note on the overall study: The cohort included three men and a couple of women between 18 and 49 years of age. To estimate repertoire size and how much clonotype sharing occurs between individuals, the study deeply sequenced the blood TCR repertoires of several healthy adults. Between about 0.94 and 10 billion PBMCs per donor were obtained by leukapheresis. Libraries were prepared and TCR repertoires were sequenced by different laboratories using diverse techniques, in order to increase sequencing depth and limit assay-specific biases. For each donor, CD4 naive and CD4 memory were each run on three plates, CD8 naive on two plates, and CD8 memory on one plate.

Between the V and J ends, shortened by 0 bases and 3 bases respectively, the junction contains 13 bases. CDR1 is given as SGHDT and CDR2 as YYEEEE, both from the germline V gene. The CDR3 sequence holds 15 residues, the cysteine and phenylalanine included. The retained sequence is limited to the CDR3, 45 bases, with the frame set at the first base. Worth noting for this clone: Its antigen is currently not known. Base qualities were left out, and no much larger clone turns up one base away.

CD8 naive samples consisted of CD45RO-negative cells that were positively selected for CCR7, yielding a CD45RA+CCR7+ population without TemRA cells. Healthy HIV-negative adults with no recently reported acute infections or vaccinations were included as donors. Every donor was a Caucasian adult residing in Nashville, Tennessee, USA. Blood was collected by leukapheresis, and PBMCs were isolated by Ficoll-Histopaque density gradient centrifugation and then cryopreserved in liquid nitrogen vapor phase. Analytical flow cytometry was used to check the purity and quantity of every magnetically sorted T cell population. From each sorted fraction, genomic DNA was isolated and quantified by UV absorbance on a Nanodrop 2000c. On the study overall, not on this receptor specifically: Clonotypes shared by all four sorted-subset donors showed higher generation probabilities than non-shared clonotypes. Incomplete sequencing was indicated by rarefaction of sorted-subset datasets, despite the large sequencing depth. Estimated clonotype richness was generally larger for naive than for memory subsets. Only blood was sampled, and tissue TCR repertoires likely differ from those in blood. Pairwise subsampling led to the expectation that sequencing depth would affect the degree of clonotype sharing among donors. Approximately 4.8% of naive CD4, around 3.5% of naive CD8, around 2.3% of memory CD4, and approximately 0.39% of memory CD8 clonotypes were shared across a few donors. Because the study included a small number of donors, the genetic and exposure-history diversity represented was limited.

Using the deep immunoSEQ assay, multiplex PCR amplified TCR CDR3 regions from genomic DNA. For each cell subset, the extracted genomic DNA was distributed evenly across all wells of several immunoSEQ 96-well plates, and each plate served as one replicate. For sorted subsets, roughly 200 ng genomic DNA, equal to some 28,000 T cell genomes, was loaded into each replicate PCR. The purified libraries were quantified using a Qubit 3.0 fluorometer, sized with a Bioanalyzer 2100, and then quantified again using the KAPA Library Quantification kit. Each immunoSEQ 96-well plate was sequenced on its own single-read 150-cycle Illumina NextSeq 550 flow cell. The study's processing was this. Because only junctional sequences without quality scores were contained in the immunoSEQ output, filtering matching that applied to full-length reads could not be performed. Sequences were annotated with PyIR, a Python wrapper for IgBLAST v1.9, and V/J genes and CDR3 were assigned using IMGT germline references. Reads were removed for weak V/J assignments (E-value above 1e-6), missing CDR3, stop codons, out-of-frame junctions, or ambiguous translated residues. V3J clonotypes were defined by identical inferred V gene, J gene, and CDR3 amino acid sequence. Percentage overlap between repertoires was calculated by dividing the number of shared unique clonotypes by the size of the smaller repertoire. RTK rarefaction, the Chao1 estimator, and Recon v2.1 estimates of unobserved clonotypes were used to assess repertoire richness. For all TCRbeta clonotypes obtained by the gDNA method from four donors, generation probabilities were computed with OLGA. This immuneACCESS table, as held by TCRdb, lists in-frame sequences with V and J called but not all clones. Of the missing ones, under half trace to an unresolved V gene in checked studies; the others have no known cause. The DNA was the basis for D and trimming; V, J and clone size are from that table. The sample table contains about 2,200,000 clones; only one count was recorded for approximately 94% of them. Of the sample, about 1.5% falls within the top ten clones.

The sample was naive CD8+ T cells from PBMCs. The cell subset or site label of this sample denotes: CD45RA+CCR7+. This receptor chain uses TRBV5-6 and TRBJ2-7, with TRBD1 tentatively as D gene (6 bases match). This receptor was taken from a young man in good health. Some clones in this sample may be carry-over from other donors' samples. This receptor has the CDR3 CASSLAPRRGYEQYF. The DNA sequence reads TGTGCCAGCAGCTTGGCTCCCCGCAGGGGCTACGAGCAGTACTTC.